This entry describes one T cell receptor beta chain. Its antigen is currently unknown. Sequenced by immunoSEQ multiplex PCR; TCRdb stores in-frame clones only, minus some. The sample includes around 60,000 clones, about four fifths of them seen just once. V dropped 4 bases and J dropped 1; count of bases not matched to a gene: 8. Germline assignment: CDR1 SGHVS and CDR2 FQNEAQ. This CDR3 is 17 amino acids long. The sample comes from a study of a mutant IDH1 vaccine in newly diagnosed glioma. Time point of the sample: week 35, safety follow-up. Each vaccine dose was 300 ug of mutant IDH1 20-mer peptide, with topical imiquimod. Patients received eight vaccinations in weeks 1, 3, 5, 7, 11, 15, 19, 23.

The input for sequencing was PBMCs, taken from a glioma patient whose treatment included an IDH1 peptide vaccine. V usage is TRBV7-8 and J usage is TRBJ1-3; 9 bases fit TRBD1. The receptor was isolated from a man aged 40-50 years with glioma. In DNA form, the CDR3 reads TGTGCCAGCAGCTCTGGACAGGGGAGAAATTCTGGAAACACCATATATTTT. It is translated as CASSSGQGRNSGNTIYF.